Presented here are 21 T cell receptor beta chains from one specimen sequenced in a study of cytomegalovirus exposure and HLA in healthy donors (dated by TCRdb to about 2017). Receptor amplification or capture employed the immunoSEQ multiplex PCR assay. For the multiplex PCR, a mixture combining 60 forward primers for TCR Vbeta segments and 13 reverse primers for TCR Jbeta segments was used. In TCRdb, the immuneACCESS table is reduced to in-frame sequences with V and J assigned. These tables do not hold every clone; where another copy was compared, an unresolved V gene accounts for under half, and the others remain unexplained. Recorded for this sample are under 200,000 clones; 65% to 80% of them occurred a single time. The ten most abundant clones make up around 3% of the sample. The specimen was PBMCs. These receptors originate from a woman between 50 and 59 years old in good health and CMV-seropositive.

The V and J genes are TRBV5-6 and TRBJ2-3, with 7 bases fitting TRBD2. Germline trimming cut 4 bases from V and 6 bases from J; bases unmatched to any gene: 17. The CDR3 sequence is 17 residues long. Germline-derived CDR1 and CDR2 are SGHDT and YYEEEE. CDR3 nucleotides: TGTGCCAGCAGCCTACCCGGGGGGAGCGGGGACGTGGATACGCAGTATTTT. This gives the protein CASSLPGGSGDVDTQYF.

The chain couples TRBV7-3 to TRBJ2-1; 8 nucleotides match TRBD2. CDR1 is SGHTA, CDR2 FQGTGA, per germline. This CDR3 comprises 16 residues. J lost 0 bases, V lost 4 bases, and 5 bases had no gene match. DNA of the CDR3: TGTGCCAGCAGCTCAAGCGGGGGTAGCTCCTACAATGAGCAGTTCTTC. This sequence encodes CASSSSGGSSYNEQFF.

The rearrangement uses TRBV7-9 and TRBJ2-7, with 8 positions matching TRBD2. Looked up from germline, CDR1 is SEHNR and CDR2 is FQNEAQ (reference sequence). J gave up 2 bases and V 7 bases, and 7 bases lay outside the gene matches. The CDR3 extends over 14 amino acids. CDR3 nucleotides: TGTGCCAGCACCAACGGGGGGGCTACCTACGAGCAGTACTTC. This encodes CASTNGGATYEQYF.

The chain links TRBV5-6 to TRBJ2-7, with 8 bases fitting TRBD1. The trim removed 3 bases at V and 3 bases at J, leaving 5 bases unmatched. The CDR3 consists of 14 residues. Germline CDR1 SGHDT, CDR2 YYEEEE. The CDR3 nucleotides are TGTGCCAGCAGCTCAGGGGGCTCGCTCTACGAGCAGTACTTC. Translated: CASSSGGSLYEQYF.

The DNA of the CDR3 is TGTGCCAGCAGCTTAGAGTGGCCTAGCAACGAGGGATCCACAGATACGCAGTATTTT. The encoded protein is CASSLEWPSNEGSTDTQYF. The chain links TRBV7-8 to TRBJ2-3, with D perhaps TRBD2 (5 bases). The CDR3 is 19 residues long. V shed 1 base and J shed 2 bases, with 22 bases lying between them. Germline V gene data show CDR1 as SGHVS and CDR2 as FQNEAQ.

V and J are TRBV4-2 and TRBJ2-5; TRBD2 matches at 9 bases. The CDR3 length is 16 residues. Germline values: CDR1 LGHNA, CDR2 YNFKEQ. The J segment lost 2 bases and the V segment lost 3 bases, leaving 7 bases of the junction unmatched. The CDR3 DNA is TGTGCCAGCAGCCAGGCCAGCGGGGGGCGTCAAGAGACCCAGTACTTC. Translation gives CASSQASGGRQETQYF.

This clone turned up a few times. V gene TRBV2 combines with J gene TRBJ1-5; 8 bases align to TRBD1. The V and J ends lost 2 bases and 7 bases, in that order; junction bases with no gene match: 1. Germline V gene sequence: CDR1 SNHLY, CDR2 FYNNEI. The CDR3 covers 13 residues. Here the CDR3 DNA reads TGTGCCAGCAGTGAAACAGGGGGGCAGCCCCAGCATTTT. It is translated as CASSETGGQPQHF.

This clone was seen a few times. This chain links TRBV13 with TRBJ2-5, with 12 bases identical to TRBD2. This CDR3 contains 16 residues. In germline, CDR1 is PRHDT, CDR2 FYEKMQ (reference sequence). The V segment lost 4 bases and the J segment 5 bases; nucleotides outside the gene matches: 8. The chain's CDR3 is CASSSRTSGDGETQYF. The CDR3 region has the DNA TGTGCCAGCAGCTCCAGGACTAGCGGGGACGGGGAGACCCAGTACTTC.

The chain is built from TRBV6-5 and TRBJ2-2; unclear D gene. Trimming removed 4 bases at V and 5 bases at J, with 8 bases between. CDR1 and CDR2 (germline): MNHEY, SVGAGI. The CDR3 extends over 13 amino acids. The CDR3 DNA reads TGTGCCAGCAGTTTCTCGTCAACCGGGGAGCTGTTTTTT. This encodes CASSFSSTGELFF.

V usage is TRBV15 and J usage is TRBJ2-7, with TRBD1 matching 9 bases. V gave up 6 bases and J gave up 6 bases; unmatched junction bases: 9. The CDR3 runs to 14 residues. Looked up from germline, CDR1 is LNHNV and CDR2 is YYDKDF (reference sequence). In nucleotides, the CDR3 is TGTGCCACCAGGCCGGGACAGGGATCTGGCGAGCAGTACTTC. It specifies CATRPGQGSGEQYF.

This clone has more than one count but fewer than ten. The gene calls are TRBV6-5 and TRBJ1-5; tentatively, D is TRBD1 (5 bases). The CDR3 is 14 residues long. The V and J ends lost 0 bases and 6 bases respectively, with 9 bases between them. Germline V gene lookup returns CDR1 MNHEY and CDR2 SVGAGI. CDR3: CASSYSQGTQPQHF. CDR3 coding DNA: TGTGCCAGCAGTTACTCCCAGGGCACTCAGCCCCAGCATTTT.

The chain has TRBV5-1 and TRBJ1-2; weak D call: TRBD1 (5 bases). The V gene's germline CDR1 is SGHRS and CDR2 YFSETQ. V gave up 3 bases and J gave up 7 bases, with 16 bases separating them. This CDR3 has 14 amino acids. CDR3 protein: CASSWGGRDSGYTF. The DNA for the CDR3 is TGCGCCAGCAGCTGGGGAGGGCGGGACTCTGGCTACACCTTC.

This clone was seen a single time. V usage is TRBV28 and J usage is TRBJ2-2, with TRBD1 as a possible D gene (6 bases). Germline V gene data show CDR1 as MDHEN and CDR2 as SYDVKM. The CDR3 is 16 amino acids. The V end was cut by 5 bases, the J end by 6 bases, with 19 bases between. The CDR3 spells CASSLPGAGKAGELFF. In nucleotides, the CDR3 is TGTGCCAGCAGTCTCCCAGGGGCAGGGAAGGCCGGGGAGCTGTTTTTT.

The chain combines TRBV5-1 with TRBJ1-1; 7 bases align to TRBD1. The CDR3 runs 14 residues. Germline V gene lookup returns CDR1 SGHRS and CDR2 YFSETQ. V lost 4 bases, J lost 5 bases, and 8 bases stayed unmatched. The CDR3 nucleotides are TGCGCCAGCAGCCCGCAACAGGGGAGAACTGAAGCTTTCTTT. Translation gives CASSPQQGRTEAFF.

The chain's CDR3 is CASSDSGEADTQYF. The CDR3 bases are TGTGCCAGCAGTGACTCGGGAGAGGCAGATACGCAGTATTTT. This chain joins TRBV6-4 and TRBJ2-3; tentatively, D is TRBD2 (5 bases). CDR1 and CDR2 (germline): MRHNA, SNTAGT. Trimming stripped 0 bases from V and 4 bases from J, with 8 bases between. This CDR3 is 14 amino acids long.

V and J are TRBV19 and TRBJ1-5; perhaps TRBD1 as D (5 bases). Germline V gene sequence: CDR1 LNHDA, CDR2 SQIVND (reference sequence). Between the trimmed V and J ends, which lost 6 bases and 3 bases, there was a span of 18 bases. CDR3 length equals 16 residues. CDR3: CASSHPRGTDNQPQHF. CDR3 nucleotide sequence: TGTGCCAGTAGCCACCCCCGGGGGACTGACAATCAGCCCCAGCATTTT.

J is TRBJ1-4 and V is TRBV15, with TRBD1 matching 7 bases. Per germline, CDR1 LNHNV and CDR2 YYDKDF (reference sequence). V shed 11 bases, J shed 2 bases, and the junction held 5 bases outside the gene matches. The CDR3 extends over 13 amino acids. CDR3: CAASGGTNEKLFF. CDR3 DNA: TGTGCCGCGTCAGGGGGGACTAATGAAAAACTGTTTTTT.

This chain uses TRBV27 with TRBJ2-7, with TRBD1 identical over 11 bases. Looked up from germline, CDR1 is MNHEY and CDR2 is SMNVEV (reference sequence). V was clipped by 4 bases and J by 6 bases; unmatched bases: 11. The CDR3 contains 16 residues. DNA of the CDR3: TGTGCCAGCAGTTCCGGGACAGGGGGTCCCCTCACCGAGCAGTACTTC. Its translation: CASSSGTGGPLTEQYF.

This chain uses TRBV7-3 with TRBJ2-5; D might be TRBD2 (6 bases). V lost 5 bases, J lost 3 bases, and 13 bases lay in between. This CDR3 is 14 amino acids long. Per the germline V gene, CDR1 is SGHTA and CDR2 is FQGTGA. The CDR3 region is CASSPGGYEETQYF. The CDR3 DNA is TGTGCCAGCAGCCCAGGAGGGTATGAAGAGACCCAGTACTTC.

The CDR3 DNA follows: TGCGCCAGCAGCCAAGAACCCGGGGATCAGCCCCAGCATTTT. Translated: CASSQEPGDQPQHF. The V gene is TRBV4-1, the J gene TRBJ1-5; no clear D gene. The V end lost 0 bases, the J end lost 5 bases, and 8 bases lay between the germline ends. CDR3 length: 14 residues. The germline V gene encodes CDR1 MGHRA and CDR2 YSYEKL.

The chain combines TRBV29-1 with TRBJ2-5, with D uncertain. Germline assignment: CDR1 SQVTM and CDR2 ANQGSEA. V dropped 7 bases and J dropped 4 bases, with 13 bases sitting between them. The CDR3 totals 12 residues. The CDR3, as DNA: TGCAGCGCCAGTTACACCCGAGAGACCCAGTACTTC. Its protein is CSASYTRETQYF.